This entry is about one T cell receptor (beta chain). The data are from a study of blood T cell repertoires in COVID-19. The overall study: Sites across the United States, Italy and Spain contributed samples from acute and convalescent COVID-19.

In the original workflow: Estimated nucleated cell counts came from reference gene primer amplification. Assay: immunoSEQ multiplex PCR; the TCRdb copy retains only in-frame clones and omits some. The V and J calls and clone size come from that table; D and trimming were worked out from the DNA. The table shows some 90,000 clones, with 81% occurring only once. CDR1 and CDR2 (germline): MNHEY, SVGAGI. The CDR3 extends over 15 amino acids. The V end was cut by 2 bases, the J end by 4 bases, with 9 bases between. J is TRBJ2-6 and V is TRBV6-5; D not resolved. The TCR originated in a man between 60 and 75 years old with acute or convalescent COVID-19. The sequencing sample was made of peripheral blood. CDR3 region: CASSYTVLGANVLTF. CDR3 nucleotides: TGTGCCAGCAGTTACACAGTTTTAGGGGCCAACGTCCTGACTTTC.